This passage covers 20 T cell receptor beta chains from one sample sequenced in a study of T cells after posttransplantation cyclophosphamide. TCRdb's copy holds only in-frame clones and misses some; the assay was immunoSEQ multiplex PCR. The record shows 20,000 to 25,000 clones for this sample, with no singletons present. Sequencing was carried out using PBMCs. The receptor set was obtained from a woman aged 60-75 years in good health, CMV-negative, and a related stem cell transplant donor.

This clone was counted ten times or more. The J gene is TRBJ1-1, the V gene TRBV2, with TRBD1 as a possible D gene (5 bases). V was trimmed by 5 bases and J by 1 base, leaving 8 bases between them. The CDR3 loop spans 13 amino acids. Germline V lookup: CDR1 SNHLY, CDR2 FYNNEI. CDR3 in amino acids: CASSNGGNTEAFF. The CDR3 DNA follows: TGTGCCAGCAGTAACGGGGGGAACACTGAAGCTTTCTTT.

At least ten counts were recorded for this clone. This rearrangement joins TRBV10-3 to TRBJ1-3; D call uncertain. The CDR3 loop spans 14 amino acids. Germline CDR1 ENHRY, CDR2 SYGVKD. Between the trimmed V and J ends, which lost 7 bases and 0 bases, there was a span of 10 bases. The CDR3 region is CAITPLDSGNTIYF. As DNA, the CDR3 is TGTGCCATCACGCCACTCGACTCTGGAAACACCATATATTTT.

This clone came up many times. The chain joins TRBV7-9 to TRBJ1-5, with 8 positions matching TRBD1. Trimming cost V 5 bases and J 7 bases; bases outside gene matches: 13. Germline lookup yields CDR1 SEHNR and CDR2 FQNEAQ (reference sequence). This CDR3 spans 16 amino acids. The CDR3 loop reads CASSRAGGQGRQPQHF. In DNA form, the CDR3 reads TGTGCCAGCAGCCGTGCAGGCGGACAGGGAAGACAGCCCCAGCATTTT.

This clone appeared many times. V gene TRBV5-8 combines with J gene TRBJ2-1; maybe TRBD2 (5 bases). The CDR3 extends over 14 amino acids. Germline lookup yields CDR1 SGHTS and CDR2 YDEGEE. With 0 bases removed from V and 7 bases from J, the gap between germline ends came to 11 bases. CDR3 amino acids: CASSLGPPGNEQFF. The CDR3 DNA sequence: TGTGCCAGCAGCTTGGGGCCCCCGGGGAATGAGCAGTTCTTC.

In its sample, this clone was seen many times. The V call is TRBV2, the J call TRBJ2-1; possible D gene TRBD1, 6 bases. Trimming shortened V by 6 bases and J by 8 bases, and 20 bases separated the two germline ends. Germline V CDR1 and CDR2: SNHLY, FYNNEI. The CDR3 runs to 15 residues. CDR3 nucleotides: TGTGCCAGCAGCGGTCGGCAGGGGAGTTACGATGAGCAGTTCTTC. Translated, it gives CASSGRQGSYDEQFF.

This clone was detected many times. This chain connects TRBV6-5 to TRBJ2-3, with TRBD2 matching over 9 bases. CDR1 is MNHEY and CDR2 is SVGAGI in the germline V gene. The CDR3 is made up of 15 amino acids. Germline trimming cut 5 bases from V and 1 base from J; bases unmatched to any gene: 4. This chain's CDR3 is CASSPSGKGTDTQYF. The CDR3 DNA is TGTGCCAGCAGTCCTAGCGGGAAGGGCACAGATACGCAGTATTTT.

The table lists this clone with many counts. CDR3 bases: TGTGCCAGCAGTTCTTTCAGGGATAATCAGCCCCAGCATTTT. Protein: CASSSFRDNQPQHF. The chain links TRBV28 to TRBJ1-5, with D possibly TRBD1 on 5 matching bases. Trimming stripped 4 bases from V and 4 bases from J, with 11 bases between. This CDR3 spans 14 amino acids. Per the germline V gene, CDR1 is MDHEN and CDR2 is SYDVKM. The full variable domain, completed using reference TRBV28 and TRBJ1-5, is DVKVTQSSRYLVKRTGEKVFLECVQDMDHENMFWYRQDPGLGLRLIYFSYDVKMKEKGDIPEGYSVSREKKERFSLILESASTNQTSMYLCASSSFRDNQPQHFGDGTRLSIL.

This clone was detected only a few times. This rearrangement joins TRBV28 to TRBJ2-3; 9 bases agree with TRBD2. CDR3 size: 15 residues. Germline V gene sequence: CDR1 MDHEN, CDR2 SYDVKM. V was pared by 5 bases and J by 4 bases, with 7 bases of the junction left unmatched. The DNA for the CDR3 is TGTGCCAGCAGTCCTCTAGCGGGAAAAGCAGATACGCAGTATTTT. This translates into CASSPLAGKADTQYF.

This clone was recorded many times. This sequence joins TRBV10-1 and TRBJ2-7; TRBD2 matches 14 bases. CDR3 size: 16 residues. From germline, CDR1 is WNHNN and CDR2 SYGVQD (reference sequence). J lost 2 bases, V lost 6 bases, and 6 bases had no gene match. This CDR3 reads CASSGGTSGSPYEQYF. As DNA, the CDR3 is TGCGCCAGCAGCGGCGGGACTAGCGGGAGCCCCTACGAGCAGTACTTC.

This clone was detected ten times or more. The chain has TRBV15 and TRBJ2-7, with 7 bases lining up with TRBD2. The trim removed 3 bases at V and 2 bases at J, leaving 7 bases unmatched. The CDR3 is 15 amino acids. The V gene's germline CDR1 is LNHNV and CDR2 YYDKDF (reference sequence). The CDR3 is CATSSGGGPPYEQYV. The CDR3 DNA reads TGTGCCACCAGCAGCGGCGGGGGACCCCCCTACGAGCAGTACGTC.

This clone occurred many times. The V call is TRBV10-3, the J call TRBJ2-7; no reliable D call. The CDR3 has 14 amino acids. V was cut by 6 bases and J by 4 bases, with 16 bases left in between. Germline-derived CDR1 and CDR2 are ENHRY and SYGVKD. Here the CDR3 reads CAISDSGHYYEQYF. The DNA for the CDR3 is TGTGCCATCAGCGATTCGGGTCACTATTACGAGCAGTACTTC.

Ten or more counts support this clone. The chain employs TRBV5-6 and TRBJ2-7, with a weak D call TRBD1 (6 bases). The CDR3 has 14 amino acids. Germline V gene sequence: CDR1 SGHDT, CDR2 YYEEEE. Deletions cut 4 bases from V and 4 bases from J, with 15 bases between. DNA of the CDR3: TGTGCCAGCAGCGGGGGCCCAGGGAATTACGAGCAGTACGTC. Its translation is CASSGGPGNYEQYV.

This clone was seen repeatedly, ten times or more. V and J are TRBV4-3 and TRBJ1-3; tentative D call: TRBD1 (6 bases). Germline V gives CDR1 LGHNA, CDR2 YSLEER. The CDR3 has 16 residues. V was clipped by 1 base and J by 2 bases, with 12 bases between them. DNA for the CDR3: TGCGCCAGCAGCCAAGCCCCCGGGACAACTGGAAACACCATATATTTT. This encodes CASSQAPGTTGNTIYF.

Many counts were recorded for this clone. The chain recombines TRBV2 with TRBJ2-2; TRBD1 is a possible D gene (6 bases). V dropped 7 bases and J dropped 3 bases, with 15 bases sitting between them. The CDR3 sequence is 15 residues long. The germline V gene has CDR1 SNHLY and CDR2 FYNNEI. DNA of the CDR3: TGTGCCAGCACCCTGGGGGCACCGTACACCGGGGAGCTGTTTTTT. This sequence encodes CASTLGAPYTGELFF.

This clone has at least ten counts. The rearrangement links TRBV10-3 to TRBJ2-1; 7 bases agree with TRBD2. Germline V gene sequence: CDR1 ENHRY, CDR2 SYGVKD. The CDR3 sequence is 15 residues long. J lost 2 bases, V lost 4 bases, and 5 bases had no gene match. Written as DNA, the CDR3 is TGTGCCATCAGTGCTGAGCTAGCGGCCTACAATGAGCAGTTCTTC. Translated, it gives CAISAELAAYNEQFF.

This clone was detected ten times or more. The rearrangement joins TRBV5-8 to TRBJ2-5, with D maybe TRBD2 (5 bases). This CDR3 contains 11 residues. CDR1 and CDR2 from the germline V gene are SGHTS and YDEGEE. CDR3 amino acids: CAPQAGETQYF. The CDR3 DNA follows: TGTGCTCCCCAGGCGGGAGAGACCCAGTACTTC.

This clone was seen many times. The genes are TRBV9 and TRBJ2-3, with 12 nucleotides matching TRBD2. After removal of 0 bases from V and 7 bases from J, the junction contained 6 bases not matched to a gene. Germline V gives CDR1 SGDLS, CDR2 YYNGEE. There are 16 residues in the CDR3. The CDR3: CASSVDLAGGLYTQYF. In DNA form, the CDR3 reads TGTGCCAGCAGCGTAGACCTAGCGGGGGGGCTATATACGCAGTATTTT.

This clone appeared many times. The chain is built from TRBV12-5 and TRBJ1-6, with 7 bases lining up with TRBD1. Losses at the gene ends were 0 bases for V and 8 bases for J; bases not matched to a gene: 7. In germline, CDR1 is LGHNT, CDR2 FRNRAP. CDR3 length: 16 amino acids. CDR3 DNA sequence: TGTGCTAGTGGTTTGGTAGCGACAGGGATAGATTCACCCCTCCACTTT. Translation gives CASGLVATGIDSPLHF. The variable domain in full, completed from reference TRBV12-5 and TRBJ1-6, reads DARVTQTPRHKVTEMGQEVTMRCQPILGHNTVFWYRQTMMQGLELLAYFRNRAPLDDSGMPKDRFSAEMPDATLATLKIQPSEPRDSAVYFCASGLVATGIDSPLHFGNGTRLTVT.

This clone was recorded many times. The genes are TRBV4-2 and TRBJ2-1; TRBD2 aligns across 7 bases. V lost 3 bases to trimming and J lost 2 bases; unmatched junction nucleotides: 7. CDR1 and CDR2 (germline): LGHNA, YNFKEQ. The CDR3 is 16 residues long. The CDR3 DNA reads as TGTGCCAGCAGCCATCCCCGGGAGGTCGCCTACAATGAGCAGTTCTTC. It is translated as CASSHPREVAYNEQFF.

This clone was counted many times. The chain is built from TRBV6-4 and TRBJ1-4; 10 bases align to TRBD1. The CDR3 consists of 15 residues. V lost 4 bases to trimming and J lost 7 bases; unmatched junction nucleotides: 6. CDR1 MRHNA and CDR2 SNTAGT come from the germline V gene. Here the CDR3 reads CASSATGTGAEKLFF. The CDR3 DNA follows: TGTGCCAGCAGTGCGACGGGGACAGGGGCTGAAAAACTGTTTTTT.